This record looks at one T cell receptor (beta chain) sequence and its context. Under the authors' procedure: Amplification of reference gene primers was used by the study to estimate nucleated cell counts. Assay: immunoSEQ multiplex PCR; the TCRdb copy retains only in-frame clones and omits some. The V and J calls and clone size were taken over from that table, and D and trimming were inferred from the DNA. This table has about 50,000 clones, roughly nine tenths appearing once. There are 13 residues in the CDR3. V was pared by 3 bases and J by 4 bases, with 10 bases between. The V gene's germline CDR1 is MDHEN and CDR2 SYDVKM. The source of the sample is a study of blood T cell repertoires in COVID-19. Study in general: Material from acute and convalescent COVID-19 was sourced from the United States, Italy and Spain. PBMCs, B-cell-depleted T cells, or T cells provided the cDNA or gDNA that made up the material.

The receptor was derived from a man aged 55 to 70 with active or convalescent COVID-19. The sample taken for sequencing was peripheral blood. The chain recombines TRBV28 with TRBJ2-7; D unclear. The CDR3 DNA follows: TGTGCCAGCAGTTTCAGGTTCCGATACGAGCAGTACTTC. Residues: CASSFRFRYEQYF.